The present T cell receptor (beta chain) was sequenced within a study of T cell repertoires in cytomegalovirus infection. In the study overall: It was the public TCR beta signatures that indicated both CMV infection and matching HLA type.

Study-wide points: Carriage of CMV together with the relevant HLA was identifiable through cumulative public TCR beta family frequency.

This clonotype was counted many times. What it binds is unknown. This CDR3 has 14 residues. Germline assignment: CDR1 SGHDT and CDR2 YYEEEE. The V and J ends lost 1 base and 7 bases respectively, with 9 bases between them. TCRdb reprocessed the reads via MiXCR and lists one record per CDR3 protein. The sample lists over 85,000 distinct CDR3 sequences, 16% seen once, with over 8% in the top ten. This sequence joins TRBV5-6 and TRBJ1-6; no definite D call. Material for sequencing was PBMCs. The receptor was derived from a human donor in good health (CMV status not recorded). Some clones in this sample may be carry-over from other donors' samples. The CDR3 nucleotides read TGTGCCAGCAGCTTGTGGGCAGTAAATTCACCCCTCCACTTT. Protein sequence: CASSLWAVNSPLHF.